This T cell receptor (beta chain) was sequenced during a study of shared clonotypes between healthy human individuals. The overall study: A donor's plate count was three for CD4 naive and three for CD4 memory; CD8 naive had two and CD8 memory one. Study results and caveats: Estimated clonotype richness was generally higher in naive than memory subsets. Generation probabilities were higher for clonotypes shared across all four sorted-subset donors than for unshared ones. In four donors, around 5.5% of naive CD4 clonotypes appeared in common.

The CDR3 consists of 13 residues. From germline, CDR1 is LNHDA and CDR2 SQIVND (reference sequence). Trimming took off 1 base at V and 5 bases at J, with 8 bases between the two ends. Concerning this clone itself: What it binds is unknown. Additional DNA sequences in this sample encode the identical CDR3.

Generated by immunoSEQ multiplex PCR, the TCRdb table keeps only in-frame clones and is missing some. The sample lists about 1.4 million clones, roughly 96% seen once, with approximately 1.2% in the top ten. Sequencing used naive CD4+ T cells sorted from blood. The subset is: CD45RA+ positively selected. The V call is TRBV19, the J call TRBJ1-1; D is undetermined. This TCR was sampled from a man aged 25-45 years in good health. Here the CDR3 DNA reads TGTGCCAGTAGTATAGGGCGGGGAACTGAAGCTTTCTTT. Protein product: CASSIGRGTEAFF.